Presented here are 17 T cell receptor beta chains from one specimen sequenced in a study of liver allograft versus peripheral blood T cells. Across the whole study: Repertoires from peripheral blood of liver transplant recipients were compared with those inside their transplanted livers.

MiXCR was run by TCRdb on the reads, yielding one entry per CDR3 protein. There are about 13,000 distinct CDR3 sequences in the sample; approximately 17% occur only once, and roughly 2% lies in the top ten. The source is a human patient who had a liver transplant. The graft donor may account for some of the T cells.

The chain joins TRBV13 to TRBJ2-7; D is possibly TRBD1 or TRBD2 (5 bases each). Per the germline V gene, CDR1 is PRHDT and CDR2 is FYEKMQ (reference sequence). This CDR3 is built from 14 residues. V was clipped by 6 bases and J by 0 bases, with 12 bases between them. CDR3 in DNA: TGTGCCAGCAGGAAGTGGGGGAGCTCCTACGAGCAGTACTTC. Translating gives CASRKWGSSYEQYF.

This chain links TRBV20-1 with TRBJ2-1; D is perhaps TRBD2 (6 bases). The CDR3 sequence is 13 residues long. CDR1 is DFQATT and CDR2 is SNEGSKA in the germline V gene (reference sequence). V lost 2 bases, J lost 13 bases, and 18 bases lay in between. The DNA for the CDR3 is TGCAGTGCTAGACCTGCTAGCGCGGGGAGCCAGTTCTTC. It codes for CSARPASAGSQFF.

This clonotype was counted a few times. The rearrangement links TRBV9 to TRBJ1-6, with D possibly TRBD1 on 6 matching bases. Germline V CDR1 and CDR2: SGDLS, YYNGEE. CDR3 length: 15 residues. V lost 0 bases to trimming and J lost 7 bases, with 11 bases between them. CDR3 in amino acids: CASSVEGTQNSPLHF. CDR3 sequence (DNA): TGTGCCAGCAGCGTAGAGGGGACACAGAATTCACCCCTCCACTTT.

The V and J genes are TRBV6-5 and TRBJ1-6; D might be TRBD1 (5 bases). Trimming pared 0 bases from V and 11 bases from J, leaving 17 bases between. This CDR3 has 16 residues. CDR1 and CDR2 (germline): MNHEY, SVGAGI. The CDR3 DNA sequence: TGTGCCAGCAGTTACTCGGGGAGGGGAAATAGGGCACCCCTCCACTTT. Protein product: CASSYSGRGNRAPLHF.

The chain uses TRBV20-1 and TRBJ1-6; D unresolved. CDR1 is DFQATT, CDR2 SNEGSKA, per germline (reference sequence). The CDR3 is made up of 13 amino acids. V was cut by 4 bases and J by 4 bases, with 8 bases left in between. The CDR3 loop reads CSATKGYNSPLHF. CDR3 bases: TGCAGTGCTACGAAAGGTTATAATTCACCCCTCCACTTT.

V is TRBV12-3 or TRBV12-4 and J is TRBJ2-7; 9 bases are shared with TRBD2. With V trimmed by 6 bases and J by 1 base, 4 bases remained unmatched. The CDR3 is 14 amino acids. The CDR3 is CASSNSGGSYEQYF. CDR3 sequence (DNA): TGTGCCAGCAGCAATAGCGGGGGTTCCTACGAGCAGTACTTC.

This clonotype was seen at least ten times. The chain links TRBV28 to TRBJ1-2, with a tentative D call TRBD1 (5 bases). Trimming took 6 bases from V and 5 from J, leaving 34 bases between them. Germline CDR1 reads MDHEN; CDR2 reads SYDVKM. The length of the CDR3 is 20 residues. The CDR3 spells CASRRRGEIWRRTETYGYTF. CDR3 DNA sequence: TGTGCCAGCAGGCGTCGGGGGGAAATTTGGCGTCGTACAGAAACATATGGCTACACCTTC.

V is TRBV5-6 and J is TRBJ2-6; 10 bases align to TRBD1. Looked up from germline, CDR1 is SGHDT and CDR2 is YYEEEE. The CDR3 covers 18 residues. Trimming removed 4 bases from V and 1 base from J; junction bases left unmatched: 8. CDR3 bases: TGTGCCAGCAGCGGGGTTGCGGGACAGGGGTCTGGGGCCAACGTCCTGACTTTC. This translates into CASSGVAGQGSGANVLTF.

The chain recombines TRBV30 with TRBJ2-7, with D possibly being TRBD1 (6 bases). This CDR3 region has 12 residues. V was shortened by 1 base and J by 5 bases, with 9 bases between the two germline ends. CDR1 and CDR2 from the germline V gene are GTSNPN and SVGIG (reference sequence). CDR3 protein: CAWSGGTNEQYF. CDR3 nucleotides: TGTGCCTGGAGTGGGGGGACAAACGAGCAGTACTTC.

A few counts support this clonotype. This sequence joins TRBV6-5 and TRBJ2-3; 11 bases line up with TRBD2. CDR1 MNHEY and CDR2 SVGAGI come from the germline V gene. V gave up 6 bases and J gave up 5 bases; unmatched junction bases: 10. The CDR3 spans 16 residues. The CDR3 nucleotides read TGTGCCAGCAGCTCCCTTCGGCTAGCGGGGGGAGATACGCAGTATTTT. As protein: CASSSLRLAGGDTQYF.

This chain uses TRBV20-1 with TRBJ2-7; D unclear. CDR3 size: 15 residues. Germline V CDR1 and CDR2: DFQATT, SNEGSKA (reference sequence). The ends were cut back, 3 bases at V and 2 bases at J, with 17 bases in the middle. This chain's CDR3 is CSASGVPGTPYEQYF. As DNA, the CDR3 is TGCAGTGCTAGTGGCGTCCCAGGCACGCCCTACGAGCAGTACTTC.

By frequency in the sample, this clonotype is medium-sized. The chain employs TRBV29-1 and TRBJ2-7; tentative D call: TRBD2 (6 bases). Germline-derived CDR1 and CDR2 are SQVTM and ANQGSEA. The CDR3 runs 13 residues. The V end lost 4 bases, the J end lost 2 bases, and 12 bases lay between the germline ends. The CDR3 DNA follows: TGCAGCGTTGGGGGGGTCCCACCCTACGAGCAGTACTTC. Its protein is CSVGGVPPYEQYF.

Notes on this clonotype: A much larger clone is a single base away; this may be a read error. The chain couples TRBV29-1 to TRBJ1-1; D is undetermined. V shed 5 bases and J shed 5 bases, with 9 bases lying between them. The germline V gene has CDR1 SQVTM and CDR2 ANQGSEA. This CDR3 comprises 11 residues. The CDR3 protein is CSVLVVTEAFF. The CDR3 bases are TGCAGCGTTCTTGTAGTAACTGAAGCTTTCTTT.

By frequency in the sample, this clonotype is medium-sized. The chain carries TRBV6-6 and TRBJ1-2, with D maybe TRBD1 (5 bases). There are 13 residues in the CDR3. Looked up from germline, CDR1 is MNHNY and CDR2 is SVGAGI (reference sequence). Trimming stripped 6 bases from V and 4 bases from J, with 12 bases between. The DNA for the CDR3 is TGTGCCAGCAGCCAAGGGGATGGCTATGGCTACACCTTC. It encodes CASSQGDGYGYTF.

This clonotype is deemed medium-sized. The CDR3 region is CAIRAGTNYGYTF. The DNA for the CDR3 is TGTGCCATCAGAGCAGGGACTAACTATGGCTACACCTTC. This sequence joins TRBV10-3 and TRBJ1-2, with TRBD1 as a possible D gene (5 bases). V was clipped by 6 bases and J by 0 bases, with 8 bases between them. The CDR3 covers 13 residues. CDR1 and CDR2 from the germline V gene are ENHRY and SYGVKD.

The sample holds a few counts of this clonotype. The chain joins TRBV20-1 to TRBJ1-5; D is unresolved. V was cut by 7 bases and J by 0 bases, with 13 bases left in between. The germline gives CDR1 DFQATT, CDR2 SNEGSKA (reference sequence). The CDR3 is made up of 14 amino acids. The CDR3, as DNA: TGCAGTGTTCCCGACGTTAATAGCAATCAGCCCCAGCATTTT. It specifies CSVPDVNSNQPQHF.

Within the sample, this clonotype is medium-sized. J is TRBJ1-4 and V is TRBV6-6; 7 bases line up with TRBD1. Trimming removed 4 bases from V and 7 bases from J; junction bases left unmatched: 9. This CDR3 has 15 residues. Germline V gene lookup returns CDR1 MNHNY and CDR2 SVGAGI (reference sequence). The CDR3 coding sequence is TGTGCCAGCAGTTCACCTGGGACAGCGGGTGAAAAACTGTTTTTT. It translates to CASSSPGTAGEKLFF.